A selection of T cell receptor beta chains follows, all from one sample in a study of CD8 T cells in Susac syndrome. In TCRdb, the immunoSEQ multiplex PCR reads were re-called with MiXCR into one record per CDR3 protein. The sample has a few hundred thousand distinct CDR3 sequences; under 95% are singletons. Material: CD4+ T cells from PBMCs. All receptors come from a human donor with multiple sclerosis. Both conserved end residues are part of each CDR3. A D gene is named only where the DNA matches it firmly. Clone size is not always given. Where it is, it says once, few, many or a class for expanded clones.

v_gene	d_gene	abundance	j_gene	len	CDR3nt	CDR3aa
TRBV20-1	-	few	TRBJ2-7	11	TGCAGTGCTAGCGTCCGGGACGAGCAGTACTTC	CSASVRDEQYF
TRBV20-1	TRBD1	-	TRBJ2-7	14	TGCAGTGCTACCCTTCCAGGGGGCTCCTACGAGCAGTACTTC	CSATLPGGSYEQYF
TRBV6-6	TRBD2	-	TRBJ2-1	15	TGTGCCAGCAGTTACGCGGGAGGGGGTTACAATGAGCAGTTCTTC	CASSYAGGGYNEQFF
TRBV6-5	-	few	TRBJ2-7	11	TGTGCCAGCAGTTACTCGGCGGCCCAGTACTTC	CASSYSAAQYF
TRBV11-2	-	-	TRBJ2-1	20	TGTGCCAGCAGCCGTTGGTTCCTTGGGGGTTTCCAGGTTGTGGCCAATGAGCAGTTCTTC	CASSRWFLGGFQVVANEQFF
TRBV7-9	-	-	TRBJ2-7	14	TGTGCCAGCAGCTTAGGGGTCTCAACGAACGAGCAGTACTTC	CASSLGVSTNEQYF
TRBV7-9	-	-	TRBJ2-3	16	TGTGCCAGCAGCTCCTCGTCGGGTGGGGGGCCAGATACGCAGTATTTT	CASSSSSGGGPDTQYF
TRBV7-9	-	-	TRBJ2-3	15	TGTGCCAGCAGCTACCGGGACGCGGGGACAGATACGCAGTATTTT	CASSYRDAGTDTQYF
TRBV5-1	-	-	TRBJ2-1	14	TGCGCCAGCAGCTTGGAGGGCCCCTACAATGAGCAGTTCTTC	CASSLEGPYNEQFF
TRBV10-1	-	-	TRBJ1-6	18	TGCGCCAGCACCAATTTACTCGAGAGGACGGAGTTCAATTCACCCCTCCACTTT	CASTNLLERTEFNSPLHF
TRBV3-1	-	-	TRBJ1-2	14	TGTGCCAGCAGCCAAGACCAGGCACCCTATGGCTACACCTTC	CASSQDQAPYGYTF
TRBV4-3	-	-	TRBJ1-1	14	TGCGCCAGCAGCCGCAACAGAATGAACACTGAAGCTTTCTTT	CASSRNRMNTEAFF
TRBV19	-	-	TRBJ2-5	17	TGTGCCAGTAGTATGAAGTGGGGGACCCTCTACCAAGAGACCCAGTACTTC	CASSMKWGTLYQETQYF
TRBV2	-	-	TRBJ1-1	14	TGTGCCAGCAGTGAGAGGTGGGGGGGCACTGAAGCTTTCTTT	CASSERWGGTEAFF
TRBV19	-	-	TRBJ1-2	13	TGTGCCAGTAGGAGGCCCCTGAACTATGGCTACACCTTC	CASRRPLNYGYTF
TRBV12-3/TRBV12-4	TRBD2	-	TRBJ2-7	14	TGTGCCAGCAGTACGGGGGGGCCGTCGTACGAGCAGTACTTC	CASSTGGPSYEQYF
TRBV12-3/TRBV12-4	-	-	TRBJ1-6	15	TGTGCCAGCAGTTTAGAAGGTGGGGGTTCCTCACCCCTCCACTTT	CASSLEGGGSSPLHF
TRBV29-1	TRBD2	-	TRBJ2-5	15	TGCAGCGTCGCGGCGGGACTAGCGCGGTGGGAGACCCAGTACTTC	CSVAAGLARWETQYF
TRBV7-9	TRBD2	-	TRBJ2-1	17	TGTGCCAGCAGCTTGGGACTAGCGGGGATATACGCGGGTGAGCAGTTCTTC	CASSLGLAGIYAGEQFF
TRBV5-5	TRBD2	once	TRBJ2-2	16	TGTGCCAGCAGCCCGATGAAGCGGGGGGGAGGCGGGGAGCTGTTTTTT	CASSPMKRGGGGELFF
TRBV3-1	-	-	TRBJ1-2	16	TGTGCCAGCAGCCAAATCTCGTACGGAATTGACTATGGCTACACCTTC	CASSQISYGIDYGYTF
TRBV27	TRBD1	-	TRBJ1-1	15	TGTGCCAGCAGTTTCCGCCGGACAGGTTTGTTAGAAGCTTTCTTT	CASSFRRTGLLEAFF
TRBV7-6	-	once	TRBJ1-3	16	TGTGCCAGCAGCTTAGTGGCCGGGTTCTCTGGAAACACCATATATTTT	CASSLVAGFSGNTIYF
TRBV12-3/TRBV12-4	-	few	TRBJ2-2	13	TGTGCCAGCAGTTTAAGGGTCCCCGGGGAGCTGTTTTTT	CASSLRVPGELFF
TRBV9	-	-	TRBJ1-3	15	TGTGCCAGCAGCGTAAGCCCCAACTCTGGAAACACCATATATTTT	CASSVSPNSGNTIYF
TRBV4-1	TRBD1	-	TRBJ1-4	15	TGCGCCAGCAGCCAAGACGGCCAGGGGGCGAATATCGTGTTTTTT	CASSQDGQGANIVFF
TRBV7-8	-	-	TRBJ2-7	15	TGTGCCAGCAGCTTAGGGAAGCCTACCACGACGGAGCAGTACTTC	CASSLGKPTTTEQYF
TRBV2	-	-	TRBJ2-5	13	TGTGCCAGCAGTGTTAAGCCGGGGGAGACCCAGTACTTC	CASSVKPGETQYF
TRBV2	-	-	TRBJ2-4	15	TGTGCCAGCAGTGAGATAAGGGGGAATGGCAACATTCAGTACTTC	CASSEIRGNGNIQYF
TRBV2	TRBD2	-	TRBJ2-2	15	TGTGCCAGCAGTGATCTAGCGGGGAACACCGGGGAGCTGTTTTTT	CASSDLAGNTGELFF
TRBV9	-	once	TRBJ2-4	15	TGTGCCAGCAGCGTCGGAGCTGCGGAGGGAAACATTCAGTACTTC	CASSVGAAEGNIQYF
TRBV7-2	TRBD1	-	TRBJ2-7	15	TGTGCCAGCAGCTTCCCGACAGGGCTGAAAAACGAGCAGTACTTC	CASSFPTGLKNEQYF
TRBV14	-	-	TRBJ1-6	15	TGTGCCAGCAGCTCTAGACAGGCGATCGATTCACCCCTCCACTTT	CASSSRQAIDSPLHF
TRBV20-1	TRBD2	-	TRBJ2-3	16	TGCAGTGCCGAGGGGGGATCTAGCGGGAGAACAGATACGCAGTATTTT	CSAEGGSSGRTDTQYF
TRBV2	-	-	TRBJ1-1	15	TGTGCCAGCAGTGAAGGTGGGGGTGTGAGGACTGAAGCTTTCTTT	CASSEGGGVRTEAFF
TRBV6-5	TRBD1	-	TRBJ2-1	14	TGTGCCAGCAGTACCGGGACAGGGTACAATGAGCAGTTCTTC	CASSTGTGYNEQFF
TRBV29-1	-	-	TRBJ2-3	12	TGCAGCGTCGCGACTAGTGGAGATACGCAGTATTTT	CSVATSGDTQYF
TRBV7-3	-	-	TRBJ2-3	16	TGTGCCAGCAGCTTAACGGGGATGTCGTTCACAGATACGCAGTATTTT	CASSLTGMSFTDTQYF
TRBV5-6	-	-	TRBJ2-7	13	TGTGCCAGCAGCTTGAACGATAGATACGAGCAGTACTTC	CASSLNDRYEQYF
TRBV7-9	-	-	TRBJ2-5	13	TGTGCCAGCGTATTTGGGGGGCTCGAGACCCAGTACTTC	CASVFGGLETQYF
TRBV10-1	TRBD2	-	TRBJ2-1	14	TGCGCCAGCAGTGAAGCGGGGGGCCCCAATGAGCAGTTCTTC	CASSEAGGPNEQFF